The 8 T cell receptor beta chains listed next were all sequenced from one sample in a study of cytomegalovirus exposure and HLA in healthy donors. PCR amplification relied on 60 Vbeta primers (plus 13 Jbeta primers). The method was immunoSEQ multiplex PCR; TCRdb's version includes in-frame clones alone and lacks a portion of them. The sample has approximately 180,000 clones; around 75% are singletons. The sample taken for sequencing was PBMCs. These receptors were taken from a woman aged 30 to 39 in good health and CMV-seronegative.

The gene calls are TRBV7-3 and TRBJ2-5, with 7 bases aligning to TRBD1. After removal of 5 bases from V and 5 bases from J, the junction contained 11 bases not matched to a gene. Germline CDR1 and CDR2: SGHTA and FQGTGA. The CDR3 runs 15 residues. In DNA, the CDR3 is TGTGCCAGCAGCGGTTCAGGGGGTAGGATCGAGACCCAGTACTTC. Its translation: CASSGSGGRIETQYF.

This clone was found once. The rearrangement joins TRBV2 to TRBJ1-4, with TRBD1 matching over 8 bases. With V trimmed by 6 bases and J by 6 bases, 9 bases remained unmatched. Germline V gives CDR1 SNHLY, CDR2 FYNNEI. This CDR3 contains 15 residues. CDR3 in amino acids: CASRRAQGADEKLFF. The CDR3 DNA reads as TGTGCCAGCAGGAGAGCGCAGGGGGCGGATGAAAAACTGTTTTTT.

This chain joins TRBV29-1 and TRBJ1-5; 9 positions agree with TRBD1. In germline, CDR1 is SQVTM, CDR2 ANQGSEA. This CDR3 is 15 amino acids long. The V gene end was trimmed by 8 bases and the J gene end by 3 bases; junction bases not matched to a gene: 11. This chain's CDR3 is CSSPPGTGSNQPQHF. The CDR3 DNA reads TGCAGCTCTCCCCCAGGGACAGGGTCCAATCAGCCCCAGCATTTT.

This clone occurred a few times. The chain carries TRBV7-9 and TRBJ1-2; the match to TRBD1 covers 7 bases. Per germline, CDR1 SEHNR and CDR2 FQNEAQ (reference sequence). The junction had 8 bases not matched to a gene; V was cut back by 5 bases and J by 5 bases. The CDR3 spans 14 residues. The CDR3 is CASSQKGAGYGYTF. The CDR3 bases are TGTGCCAGCAGCCAAAAGGGGGCTGGGTATGGCTACACCTTC.

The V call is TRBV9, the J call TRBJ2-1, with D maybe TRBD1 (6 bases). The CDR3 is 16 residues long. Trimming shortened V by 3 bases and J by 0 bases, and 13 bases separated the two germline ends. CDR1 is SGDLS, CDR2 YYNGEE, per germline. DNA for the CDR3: TGTGCCAGCAGCGACCAACAGGGCAGCTCCTACAATGAGCAGTTCTTC. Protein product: CASSDQQGSSYNEQFF.

This chain's CDR3 is CASSVAAGEHNEQFF. As DNA, the CDR3 is TGTGCCAGCAGCGTAGCAGCGGGAGAACATAATGAGCAGTTCTTC. The chain recombines TRBV9 with TRBJ2-1; 8 bases match TRBD2. In germline, CDR1 is SGDLS, CDR2 YYNGEE. V shed 0 bases and J 7 bases; nucleotides not matched to a gene: 6. CDR3 length equals 15 residues. The full variable domain, rest sourced from reference TRBV9 and TRBJ2-1, is DSGVTQTPKHLITATGQRVTLRCSPRSGDLSVYWYQQSLDQGLQFLIQYYNGEERAKGNILERFSAQQFPDLHSELNLSSLELGDSALYFCASSVAAGEHNEQFFGPGTRLTVL.

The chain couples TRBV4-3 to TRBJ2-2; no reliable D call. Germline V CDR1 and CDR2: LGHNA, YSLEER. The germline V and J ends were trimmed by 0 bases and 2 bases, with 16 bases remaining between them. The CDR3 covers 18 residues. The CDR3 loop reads CASSQDLVRSPNTGELFF. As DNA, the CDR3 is TGCGCCAGCAGCCAAGATCTGGTAAGGAGTCCAAACACCGGGGAGCTGTTTTTT.

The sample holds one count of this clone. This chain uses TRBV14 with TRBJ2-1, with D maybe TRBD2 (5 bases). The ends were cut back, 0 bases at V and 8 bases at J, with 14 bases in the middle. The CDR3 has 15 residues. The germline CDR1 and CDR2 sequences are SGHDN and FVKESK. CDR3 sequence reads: CASSQEGRGVYEQFF. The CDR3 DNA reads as TGTGCCAGCAGCCAAGAGGGGAGAGGAGTCTATGAGCAGTTCTTC.